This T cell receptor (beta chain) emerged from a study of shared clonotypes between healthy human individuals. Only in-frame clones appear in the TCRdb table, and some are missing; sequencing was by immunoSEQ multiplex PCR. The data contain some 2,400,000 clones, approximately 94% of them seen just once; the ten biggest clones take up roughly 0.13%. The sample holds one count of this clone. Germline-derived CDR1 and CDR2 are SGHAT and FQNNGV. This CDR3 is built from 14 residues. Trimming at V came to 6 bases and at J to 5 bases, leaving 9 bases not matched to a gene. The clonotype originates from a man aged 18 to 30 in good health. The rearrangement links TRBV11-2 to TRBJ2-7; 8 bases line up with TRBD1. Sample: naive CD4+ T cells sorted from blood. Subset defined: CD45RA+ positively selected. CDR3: CASSFTGQANEQYF. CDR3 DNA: TGTGCCAGCAGTTTTACGGGACAGGCGAACGAGCAGTACTTC.